This T cell receptor (beta chain) was found in a study of blood T cell repertoires in COVID-19. Authors' analysis steps: Estimated nucleated cell counts came from reference gene primer amplification. Libraries were prepared by immunoSEQ multiplex PCR; TCRdb keeps only in-frame clonotypes and omits some of them. Clone size and the V and J calls come from that table; the DNA yielded D and trimming. The data hold tens of thousands of clones, with approximately 90% observed a single time. V was pared by 1 base and J by 7 bases, with 10 bases between. The germline gives CDR1 SGHAT, CDR2 FQNNGV. The CDR3 consists of 13 residues.

The sequenced material came from peripheral blood. The rearrangement uses TRBV11-2 and TRBJ1-1; D gene unclear. The clonotype was recovered from a man aged 35 to 55 with COVID-19, enrolled during active disease. The CDR3 spells CASSLGASIEAFF. In nucleotides, the CDR3 is TGTGCCAGCAGCTTAGGGGCCTCAATTGAAGCTTTCTTT.